This TCR beta chain was observed in a study of human T cells and chemical hapten exposure. On the study more broadly: The patients, most of them female, presented with alopecia areata, totalis or universalis. Per-sample variation in TCR yield stemmed mainly from small pooled library volume differences. Study findings and constraints: Once DPC sensitization occurred, TCRs above 1 in 1000 frequency showed no change. The donors suffered from alopecia, so their immune response may not match that of healthy people.

This clonotype was counted only a few times. The antigen is unknown. CDR3 size: 15 residues. V lost 3 bases and J 3 bases, leaving 12 bases between the germline ends. CDR1 and CDR2 from the germline V gene are KGHSH and LQKENI. One entry per CDR3 protein results from TCRdb running MiXCR on the RACE reads. The top ten hold 1.7% of the sample, which has roughly 180,000 distinct CDR3 sequences, about 15% seen once. Described time point: patch test 1, 2 weeks after DPC sensitization. Treatment meaning: therapeutic diphenylcyclopropenone sensitization with weekly scalp DPC. This sequence joins TRBV18 and TRBJ2-1; no firm D call. The receptor was isolated from a woman under 40 with alopecia areata. Some clones in this sample may be carry-over from other donors' samples. Sequenced here: whole blood, sampled in connection with sensitization to the hapten diphenylcyclopropenone (DPC). In DNA form, the CDR3 reads TGTGCCAGCTCACCTCTACCCGTTGTCTACAATGAGCAGTTCTTC. Amino acid sequence: CASSPLPVVYNEQFF.